This TCR beta chain was found in a study of cytotoxic CD8 clonotypes in ibrutinib-treated CLL. Overall study: Samples had a mean of approximately 240,000 productive templates and approximately 90,000 productive rearrangements.

Some clones are missing from TCRdb's copy, which holds only in-frame ones; the method was immunoSEQ multiplex PCR. The sample includes 200,000 to 250,000 clones, 70% seen only once; the top ten take about 6.2%. This clone was detected only a few times. The receptor was isolated from a human donor with chronic lymphocytic leukemia. Here the sequenced sample was PBMCs, taken after 12 months of ibrutinib treatment.

DNA of the CDR3: TGTGCCTGGAGTAGGGGACAGATCAACACTGAAGCTTTCTTT. This codes for CAWSRGQINTEAFF. The chain recombines TRBV30 with TRBJ1-1; 7 bases are shared with TRBD1. After removal of 2 bases from V and 2 bases from J, the junction contained 5 bases not matched to a gene. CDR1 is GTSNPN and CDR2 is SVGIG in the germline V gene (reference sequence). This CDR3 has 14 amino acids.